The sample holds a few counts of the clone carrying this T cell receptor beta chain. The germline V gene has CDR1 MNHEY and CDR2 SVGAGI. CDR3 size: 11 residues. V gave up 7 bases and J gave up 7 bases, with 10 bases separating them. Original data processing: Reference gene primer amplification gave nucleated cell count estimates. TCRdb's copy holds only in-frame clones and misses some; the assay was immunoSEQ multiplex PCR. The D gene and trimming were derived from the DNA, and the V and J assignments and clone size from that table. The table records hundreds of thousands of clones, 89% of them present only once. Followed over time, Seattle patients had been enrolled while infection was active. The sample belongs to a study of blood T cell repertoires in COVID-19. Study context: Researchers got acute and convalescent COVID-19 samples from the United States, Italy and Spain. PBMCs, B-cell-depleted T cells, or T cells provided the cDNA or gDNA that made up the material.

The TCR was taken from a man aged 18 to 30 with COVID-19, enrolled during active disease. This rearrangement joins TRBV6-5 to TRBJ1-2; a weak D match, TRBD1 (5 bases). The sequencing input was peripheral blood. The CDR3 loop is CASTSGGGYTF. The CDR3 nucleotides read TGTGCCAGCACTTCGGGGGGTGGCTACACCTTC.